There are a few counts of the clone carrying this T cell receptor (beta chain). TCRdb re-derived calls from the 5' RACE reads in MiXCR, one entry per CDR3 protein. The repertoire has hundreds of thousands of distinct CDR3 sequences, approximately 9% of them found once; the top ten carry 5% to 6%. The data stem from a study of identical twins. Germline lookup yields CDR1 MNHNS and CDR2 SASEGT. The CDR3 runs 16 residues. V was pared by 7 bases and J by 0 bases, with 15 bases between. The sequencing sample was made of memory (CD45RO+) T cells sorted from blood. V usage is TRBV6-1 and J usage is TRBJ1-4; perhaps TRBD1 as D (5 bases). This TCR derives from a woman between 18 and 29 years old in good health. In nucleotides, the CDR3 is TGTGCCAGCATAAGGGCCCTGGGGGCAACTAATGAAAAACTGTTTTTT. It specifies CASIRALGATNEKLFF.